This T cell receptor (beta chain) was sequenced for a study of T cells in Graves' hyperthyroidism and ophthalmopathy. Amplification targeted TCR beta CDR3 regions from RNA transcripts. The TCR CDR3 was amplified in a first-round RT-PCR using the HTBI primer set. MiXCR, applied by TCRdb to the multiplex PCR reads, yields one record per CDR3 protein. The sample has under 450,000 distinct CDR3 sequences; approximately 12% are singletons. General study results and limits: In blood, most of the thyroid clonotypes expanded above 0.001 were also present.

This clonotype was seen ten or more times. Its target is unknown. The blood specimen was taken at initial hyperthyroidism diagnosis, before any ophthalmopathy symptoms. The sequence derives from a man aged 30 to 39 with Graves' hyperthyroidism that later progressed to Graves' ophthalmopathy. Sequenced: blood.

In nucleotides, the CDR3 is TGTGCCAGCACCCCTTTGGCAGGGTCACCCCTCCACTTT. Encoded protein: CASTPLAGSPLHF. J is TRBJ1-6 and V is TRBV6-1, with D perhaps TRBD1 (5 bases). Germline loops: CDR1 MNHNS, CDR2 SASEGT. This CDR3 is built from 13 residues. V was trimmed by 7 bases and J by 10 bases, leaving 14 bases between them.